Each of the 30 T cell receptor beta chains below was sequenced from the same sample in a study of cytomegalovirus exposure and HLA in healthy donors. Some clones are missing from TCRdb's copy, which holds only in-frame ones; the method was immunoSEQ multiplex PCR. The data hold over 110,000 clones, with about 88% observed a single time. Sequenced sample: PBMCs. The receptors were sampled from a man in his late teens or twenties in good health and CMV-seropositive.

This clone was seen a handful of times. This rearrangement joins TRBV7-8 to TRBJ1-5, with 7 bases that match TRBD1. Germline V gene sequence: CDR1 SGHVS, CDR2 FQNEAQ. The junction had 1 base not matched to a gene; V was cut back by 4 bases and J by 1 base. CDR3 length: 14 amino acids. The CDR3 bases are TGTGCCAGCAGCTCACAGGGGAGCAATCAGCCCCAGCATTTT. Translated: CASSSQGSNQPQHF. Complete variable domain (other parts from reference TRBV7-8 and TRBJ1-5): GAGVSQSPRYKVAKRGQDVALRCDPISGHVSLFWYQQALGQGPEFLTYFQNEAQLDKSGLPSDRFFAERPEGSVSTLKIQRTQQEDSAVYLCASSSQGSNQPQHFGDGTRLSIL.

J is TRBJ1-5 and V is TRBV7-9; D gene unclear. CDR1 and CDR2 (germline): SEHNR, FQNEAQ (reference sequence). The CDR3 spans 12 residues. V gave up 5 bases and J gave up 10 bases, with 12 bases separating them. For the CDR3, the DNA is TGTGCCAGCAGCCCCCAAATCGGTCCCCAGCATTTT. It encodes CASSPQIGPQHF.

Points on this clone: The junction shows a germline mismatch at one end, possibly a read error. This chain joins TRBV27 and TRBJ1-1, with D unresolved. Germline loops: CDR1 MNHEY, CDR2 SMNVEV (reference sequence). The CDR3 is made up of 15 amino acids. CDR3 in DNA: TGTGCCAGCAGTTTAACCGCATCGGGTAACATTGAAGCTTTCTTT. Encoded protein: CASSLTASGNIEAFF.

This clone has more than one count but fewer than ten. CDR3 bases: TGTGCCAGCAGCTTAGTTTCTGGGCCAGGCGGCTACACCTTC. This codes for CASSLVSGPGGYTF. The chain has TRBV11-2 and TRBJ1-2; D remains ambiguous. Germline V gives CDR1 SGHAT, CDR2 FQNNGV. The CDR3 covers 14 residues. The ends were cut back, 1 base at V and 8 bases at J, with 14 bases in the middle.

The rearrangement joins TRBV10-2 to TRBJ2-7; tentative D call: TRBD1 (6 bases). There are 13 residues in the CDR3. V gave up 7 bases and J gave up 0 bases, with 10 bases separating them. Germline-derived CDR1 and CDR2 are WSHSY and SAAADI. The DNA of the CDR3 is TGCGCCAGCAACGACAGGAACTCCTACGAGCAGTACTTC. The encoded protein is CASNDRNSYEQYF.

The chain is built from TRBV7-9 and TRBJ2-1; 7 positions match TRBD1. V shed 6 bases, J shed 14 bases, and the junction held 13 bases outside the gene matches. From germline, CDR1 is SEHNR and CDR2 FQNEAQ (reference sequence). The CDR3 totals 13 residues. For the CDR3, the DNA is TGTGCCAGCAGTCGGGACAGAGTCTATGGCAAGTTCTTC. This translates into CASSRDRVYGKFF.

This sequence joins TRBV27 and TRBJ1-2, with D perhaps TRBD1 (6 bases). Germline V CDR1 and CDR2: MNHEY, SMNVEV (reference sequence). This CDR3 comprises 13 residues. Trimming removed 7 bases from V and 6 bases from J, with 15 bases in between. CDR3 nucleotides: TGTGCCAGCATCTACAGGGTGTTGGATGGCTACACCTTC. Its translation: CASIYRVLDGYTF.

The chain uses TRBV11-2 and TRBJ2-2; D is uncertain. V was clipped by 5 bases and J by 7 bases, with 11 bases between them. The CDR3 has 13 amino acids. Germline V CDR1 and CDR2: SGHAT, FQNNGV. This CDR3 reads CASSPLSGGELFF. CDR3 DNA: TGTGCCAGCAGCCCCTTGTCCGGCGGGGAGCTGTTTTTT.

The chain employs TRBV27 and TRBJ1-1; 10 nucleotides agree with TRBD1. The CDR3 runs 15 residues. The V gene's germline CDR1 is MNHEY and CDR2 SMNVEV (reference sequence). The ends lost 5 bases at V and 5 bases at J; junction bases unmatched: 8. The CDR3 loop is CASSAKDRGVTEAFF. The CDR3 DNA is TGTGCCAGCAGTGCCAAGGACAGGGGGGTTACTGAAGCTTTCTTT.

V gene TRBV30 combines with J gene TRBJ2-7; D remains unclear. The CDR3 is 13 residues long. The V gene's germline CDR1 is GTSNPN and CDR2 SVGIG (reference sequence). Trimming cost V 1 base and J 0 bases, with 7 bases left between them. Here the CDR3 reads CAWSDFISYEQYF. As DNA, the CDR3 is TGTGCCTGGAGTGACTTCATCTCCTACGAGCAGTACTTC.

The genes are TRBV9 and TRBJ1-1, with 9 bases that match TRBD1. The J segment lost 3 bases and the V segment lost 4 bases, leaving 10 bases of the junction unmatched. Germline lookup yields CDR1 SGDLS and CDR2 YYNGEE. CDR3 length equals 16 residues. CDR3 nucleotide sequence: TGTGCCAGCAGCTCCGACCCGACAGGGGGGGACACTGAAGCTTTCTTT. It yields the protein CASSSDPTGGDTEAFF.

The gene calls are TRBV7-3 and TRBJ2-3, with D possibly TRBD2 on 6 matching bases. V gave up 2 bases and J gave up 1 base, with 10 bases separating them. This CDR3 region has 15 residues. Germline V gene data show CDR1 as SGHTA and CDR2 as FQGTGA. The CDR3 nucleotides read TGTGCCAGCAGCTTATTGGGACTCCGCACAGATACGCAGTATTTT. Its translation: CASSLLGLRTDTQYF.

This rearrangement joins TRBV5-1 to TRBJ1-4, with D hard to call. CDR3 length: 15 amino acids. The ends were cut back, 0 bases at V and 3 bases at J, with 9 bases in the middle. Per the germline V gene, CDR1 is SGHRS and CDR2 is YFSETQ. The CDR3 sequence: CASSLGGNPNEKLFF. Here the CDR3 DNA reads TGCGCCAGCAGCTTGGGAGGGAACCCTAATGAAAAACTGTTTTTT.

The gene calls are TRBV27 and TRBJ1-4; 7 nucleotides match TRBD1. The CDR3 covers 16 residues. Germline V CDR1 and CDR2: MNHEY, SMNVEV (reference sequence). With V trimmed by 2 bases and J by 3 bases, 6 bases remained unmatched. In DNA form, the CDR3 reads TGTGCCAGCAGTTTAAGAGTGGGGACAGCTAATGAAAAACTGTTTTTT. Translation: CASSLRVGTANEKLFF.

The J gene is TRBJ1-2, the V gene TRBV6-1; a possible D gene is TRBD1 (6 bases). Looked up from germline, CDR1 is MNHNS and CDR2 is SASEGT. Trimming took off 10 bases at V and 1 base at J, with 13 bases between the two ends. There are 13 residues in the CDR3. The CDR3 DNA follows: TGTGCCACCCAACCAGGGGTTAACTATGGCTACACCTTC. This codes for CATQPGVNYGYTF.

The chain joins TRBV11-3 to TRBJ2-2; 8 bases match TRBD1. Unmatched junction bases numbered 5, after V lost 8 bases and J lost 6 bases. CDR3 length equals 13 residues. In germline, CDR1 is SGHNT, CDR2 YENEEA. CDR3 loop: CASRPTGAGELFF. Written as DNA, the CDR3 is TGTGCCAGCCGGCCGACAGGGGCCGGGGAGCTGTTTTTT.

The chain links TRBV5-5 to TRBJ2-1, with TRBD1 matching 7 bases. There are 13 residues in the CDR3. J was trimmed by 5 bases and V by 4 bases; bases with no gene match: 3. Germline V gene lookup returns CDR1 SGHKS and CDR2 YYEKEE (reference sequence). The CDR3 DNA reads TGTGCCAGCAGCCGGACAGGTGACAATGAGCAGTTCTTC. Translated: CASSRTGDNEQFF.

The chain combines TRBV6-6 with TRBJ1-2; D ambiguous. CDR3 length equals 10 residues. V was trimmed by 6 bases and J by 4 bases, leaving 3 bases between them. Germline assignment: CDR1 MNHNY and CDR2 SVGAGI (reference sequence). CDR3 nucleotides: TGTGCCAGCAGCGGCTATGGCTACACCTTC. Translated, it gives CASSGYGYTF.

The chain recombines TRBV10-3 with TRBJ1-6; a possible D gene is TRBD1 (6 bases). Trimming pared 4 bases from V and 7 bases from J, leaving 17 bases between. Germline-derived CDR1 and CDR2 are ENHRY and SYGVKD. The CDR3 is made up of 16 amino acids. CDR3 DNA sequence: TGTGCCATCAGTGGGGGAACAGGGCTCCGAAATTCACCCCTCCACTTT. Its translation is CAISGGTGLRNSPLHF.

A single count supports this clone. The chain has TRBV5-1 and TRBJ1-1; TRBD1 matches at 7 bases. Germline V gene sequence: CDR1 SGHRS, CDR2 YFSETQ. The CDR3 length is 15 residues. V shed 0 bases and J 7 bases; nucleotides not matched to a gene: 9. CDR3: CASSLGGGGFGEAFF. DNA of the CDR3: TGCGCCAGCAGCTTGGGTGGAGGGGGCTTTGGTGAAGCTTTCTTT.

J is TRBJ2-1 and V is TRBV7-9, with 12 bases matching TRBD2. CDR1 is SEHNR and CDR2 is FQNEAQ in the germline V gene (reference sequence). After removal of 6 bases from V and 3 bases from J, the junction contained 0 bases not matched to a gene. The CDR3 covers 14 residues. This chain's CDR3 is CASRLAGGYNEQFF. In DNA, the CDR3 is TGTGCCAGCAGACTAGCGGGGGGCTACAATGAGCAGTTCTTC.

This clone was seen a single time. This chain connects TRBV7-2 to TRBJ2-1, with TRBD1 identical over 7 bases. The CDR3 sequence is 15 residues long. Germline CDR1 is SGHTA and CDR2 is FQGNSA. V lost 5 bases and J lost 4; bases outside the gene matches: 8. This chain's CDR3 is CASSPQGFAYNEQFF. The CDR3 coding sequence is TGTGCCAGCAGCCCACAGGGGTTCGCGTACAATGAGCAGTTCTTC. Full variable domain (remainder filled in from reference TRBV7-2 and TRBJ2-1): GAGVSQSPSNKVTEKGKDVELRCDPISGHTALYWYRQSLGQGLEFLIYFQGNSAPDKSGLPSDRFSAERTGGSVSTLTIQRTQQEDSAVYLCASSPQGFAYNEQFFGPGTRLTVL.

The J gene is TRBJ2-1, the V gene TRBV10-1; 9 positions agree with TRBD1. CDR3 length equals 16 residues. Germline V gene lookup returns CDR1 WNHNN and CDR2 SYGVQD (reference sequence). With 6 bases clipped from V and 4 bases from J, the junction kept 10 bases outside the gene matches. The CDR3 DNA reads TGCGCCAGCAGCGATCCGGACAGGGGAGGATACAATGAGCAGTTCTTC. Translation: CASSDPDRGGYNEQFF.

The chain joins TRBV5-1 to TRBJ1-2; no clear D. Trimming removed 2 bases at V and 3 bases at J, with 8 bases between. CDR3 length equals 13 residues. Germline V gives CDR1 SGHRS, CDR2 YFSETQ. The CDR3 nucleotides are TGCGCCAGCAGCTTCCTGACTGACTATGGCTACACCTTC. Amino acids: CASSFLTDYGYTF. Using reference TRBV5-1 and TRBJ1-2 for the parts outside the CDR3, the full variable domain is KAGVTQTPRYLIKTRGQQVTLSCSPISGHRSVSWYQQTPGQGLQFLFEYFSETQRNKGNFPGRFSGRQFSNSRSEMNVSTLELGDSALYLCASSFLTDYGYTFGSGTRLTVV.

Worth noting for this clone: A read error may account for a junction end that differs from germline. The CDR3 DNA is TGTGCCAGCAGCTTTGTCAGGAACGCTGAAGCTTTCTTT. It yields the protein CASSFVRNAEAFF. The rearrangement uses TRBV7-2 and TRBJ1-1; D unclear. The CDR3 loop spans 13 amino acids. Germline values: CDR1 SGHTA, CDR2 FQGNSA.

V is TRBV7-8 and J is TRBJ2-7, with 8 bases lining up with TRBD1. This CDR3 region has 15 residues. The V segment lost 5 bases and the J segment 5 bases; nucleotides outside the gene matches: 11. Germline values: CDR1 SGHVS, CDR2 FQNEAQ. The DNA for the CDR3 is TGTGCCAGCAGCCCTATAGGACAGGGACGAGACGAGCAGTACTTC. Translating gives CASSPIGQGRDEQYF. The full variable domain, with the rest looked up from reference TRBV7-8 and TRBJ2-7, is GAGVSQSPRYKVAKRGQDVALRCDPISGHVSLFWYQQALGQGPEFLTYFQNEAQLDKSGLPSDRFFAERPEGSVSTLKIQRTQQEDSAVYLCASSPIGQGRDEQYFGPGTRLTVT.

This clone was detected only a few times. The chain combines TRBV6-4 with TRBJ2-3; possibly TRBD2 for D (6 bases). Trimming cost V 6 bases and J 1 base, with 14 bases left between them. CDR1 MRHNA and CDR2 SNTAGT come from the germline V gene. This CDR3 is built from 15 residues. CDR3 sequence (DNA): TGTGCCAGCAGCCTGACGGGGGACGGCACAGATACGCAGTATTTT. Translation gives CASSLTGDGTDTQYF.

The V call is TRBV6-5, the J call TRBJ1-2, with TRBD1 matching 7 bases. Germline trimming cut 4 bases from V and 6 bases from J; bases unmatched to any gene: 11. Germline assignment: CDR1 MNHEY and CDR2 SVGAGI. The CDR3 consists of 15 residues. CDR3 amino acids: CASSSGARGRDGYTF. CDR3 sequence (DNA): TGTGCCAGCAGTTCGGGGGCAAGGGGGCGCGATGGCTACACCTTC.

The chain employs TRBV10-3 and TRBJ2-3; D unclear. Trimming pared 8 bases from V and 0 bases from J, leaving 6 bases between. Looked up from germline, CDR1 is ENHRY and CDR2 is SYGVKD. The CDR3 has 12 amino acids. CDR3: CAISRSTDTQYF. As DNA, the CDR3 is TGTGCCATCTCACGGAGCACAGATACGCAGTATTTT.

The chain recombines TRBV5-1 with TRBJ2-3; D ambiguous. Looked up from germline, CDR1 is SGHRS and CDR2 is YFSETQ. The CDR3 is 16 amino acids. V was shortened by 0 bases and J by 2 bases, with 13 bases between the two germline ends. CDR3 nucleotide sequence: TGCGCCAGCAGCTTGGGTCGAAGCCCCCCCACAGATACGCAGTATTTT. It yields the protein CASSLGRSPPTDTQYF.